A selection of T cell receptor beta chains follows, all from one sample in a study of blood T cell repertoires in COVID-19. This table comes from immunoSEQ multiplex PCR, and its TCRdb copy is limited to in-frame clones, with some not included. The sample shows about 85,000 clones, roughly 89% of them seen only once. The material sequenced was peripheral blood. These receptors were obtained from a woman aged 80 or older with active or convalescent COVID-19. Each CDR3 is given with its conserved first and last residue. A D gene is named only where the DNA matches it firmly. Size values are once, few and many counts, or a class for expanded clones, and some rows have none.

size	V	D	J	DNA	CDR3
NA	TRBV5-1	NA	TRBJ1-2	TGCGCCAGCAGCTTGGACGCGTACGGCTACACCTTC	CASSLDAYGYTF
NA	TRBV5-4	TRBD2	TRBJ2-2	TGTGCCAGCAGCTCGACTAGCAAGAGCTACACCGGGGAGCTGTTTTTT	CASSSTSKSYTGELFF
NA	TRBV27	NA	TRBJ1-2	TGTGCCAGCAGTTTAGGGGTACAGGGTCGACTCATTCCACGCTATGGCTACACCTTC	CASSLGVQGRLIPRYGYTF
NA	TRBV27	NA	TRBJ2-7	TGTGCCAGCGGCCTGTCCTACGAGCAGTACTTC	CASGLSYEQYF
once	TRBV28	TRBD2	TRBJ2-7	TGTGCCAGCAGTTACCCCCAAGCGGGAGACTACGAGCAGTACTTC	CASSYPQAGDYEQYF
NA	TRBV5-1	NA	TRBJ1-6	TGCGCCAGCAGCTTCGGGGGAAGCTCCTATAATTCACCCCTCCACTTT	CASSFGGSSYNSPLHF
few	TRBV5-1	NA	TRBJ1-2	TGCGCCAGCAGCTTGGGGAGGCTTAACTATGGCTACACCTTC	CASSLGRLNYGYTF
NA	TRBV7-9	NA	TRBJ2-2	TGTGCCAGCCGACCGTGGCAGGGCACCGGGGAGCTGTTTTTT	CASRPWQGTGELFF
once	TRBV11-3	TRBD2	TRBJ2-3	TGTGCCAGCAGCTTAACTAGCGCGGACACAGATACGCAGTATTTT	CASSLTSADTDTQYF
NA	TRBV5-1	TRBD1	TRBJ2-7	TGCGCCAGCAGCTCGGACCACAGGGGGCTTTACGAGCAGTACTTC	CASSSDHRGLYEQYF
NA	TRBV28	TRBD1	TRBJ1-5	TGTGCCAGCAATCAACCGGGACAGGGGGGAGGTCAGCCCCAGCATTTT	CASNQPGQGGGQPQHF
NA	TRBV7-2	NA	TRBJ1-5	TGTGCCAGCAGGCTAACAGGGTTGGGCAATCAGCCCCAGCATTTT	CASRLTGLGNQPQHF
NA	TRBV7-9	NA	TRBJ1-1	TGTGCCAGCAGCTTAGGAGGAGGGAGCACTGAAGCTTTCTTT	CASSLGGGSTEAFF
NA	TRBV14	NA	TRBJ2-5	TGTGCCAGCAGCCCTATTAGAGAGACCCAGTACTTC	CASSPIRETQYF
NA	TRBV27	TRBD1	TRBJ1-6	TGTGCCAGCAGTTTGGAGACAGGGTTGCGTTCACCCCTCCACTTT	CASSLETGLRSPLHF
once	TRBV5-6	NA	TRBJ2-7	TGTGCCAGCAGCCTGGTGGGGAGCTCCTACGAGCAGTACTTC	CASSLVGSSYEQYF
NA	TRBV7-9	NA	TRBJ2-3	TGTGCCAGCAGCTTGGGAGCAGATACGCAGTATTTT	CASSLGADTQYF
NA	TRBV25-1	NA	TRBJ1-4	TGTGCCAGCAGTGAATGGGGGGATGAAAAACTGTTTTTT	CASSEWGDEKLFF
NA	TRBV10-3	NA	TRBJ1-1	TGTGCCACCGAACAGGGTATGGGCACTGAAGCTTTCTTT	CATEQGMGTEAFF
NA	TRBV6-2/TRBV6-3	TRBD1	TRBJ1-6	TGTGCCAGCAGTTACTCGGACAGGGGGGCCTATAATTCACCCCTCCACTTT	CASSYSDRGAYNSPLHF
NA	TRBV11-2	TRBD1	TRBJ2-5	TGTGCCAGCAGCTTAGTTCTTGGCAGGGGGATGGGAGAGACCCAGTACTTC	CASSLVLGRGMGETQYF
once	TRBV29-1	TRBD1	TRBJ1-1	TGCAGCGTCCAGACAGGGACCACTGAAGCTTTCTTT	CSVQTGTTEAFF
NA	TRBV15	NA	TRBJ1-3	TGTGCCACCAGCGGACAGATTTACTCTGGAAACACCATATATTTT	CATSGQIYSGNTIYF
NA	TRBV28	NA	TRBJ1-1	TGTGCCAGCAGTTCCGAACCGAGAGGGGACTTGAACACTGAAGCTTTCTTT	CASSSEPRGDLNTEAFF
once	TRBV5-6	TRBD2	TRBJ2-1	TGTGCCAGCAGCTTGGTCCAGCCGGGACTAGCGGAGCCGGGGCAGTTCTTC	CASSLVQPGLAEPGQFF
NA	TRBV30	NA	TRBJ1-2	TGTGCCTGGGACCCGCAGGCTATCTATGGCTACACCTTC	CAWDPQAIYGYTF
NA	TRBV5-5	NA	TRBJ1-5	TGTGCCAGCAGCTTGGAACTTCGTCAGGGGCGTCAGCCCCAGCATTTT	CASSLELRQGRQPQHF
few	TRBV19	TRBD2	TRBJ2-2	TGTGCCAGTAGTACCCGACTAGCGGGCTCTACCGGGGAGCTGTTTTTT	CASSTRLAGSTGELFF
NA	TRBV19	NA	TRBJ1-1	TGTGCCAGTAGGACAGAGATGAACACTGAAGCTTTCTTT	CASRTEMNTEAFF
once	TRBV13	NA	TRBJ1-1	TGTGCCAGCAGCCCGGGGGGGGAGAACACTGAAGCTTTCTTT	CASSPGGENTEAFF
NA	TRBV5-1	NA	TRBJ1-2	TGCGCCAGCAGCTTGGCCACAGACACCTCCTATGGCTACACCTTC	CASSLATDTSYGYTF
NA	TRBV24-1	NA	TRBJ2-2	TGTGCCACCAGTGATTTGCGAGGTGGTGACACCGGGGAGCTGTTTTTT	CATSDLRGGDTGELFF
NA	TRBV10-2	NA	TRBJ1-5	TGCGCCAGCAGTGAGGCCGGGGGACGCAATCAGCCCCAGCATTTT	CASSEAGGRNQPQHF
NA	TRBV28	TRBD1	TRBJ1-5	TGTGCCAGCAGTCTTCGGCAAAATTTAGCAGGGACAGTCAATCAGCCCCAGCATTTT	CASSLRQNLAGTVNQPQHF
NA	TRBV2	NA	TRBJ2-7	TGTGCCATCGCCACAGGGAACTACGAGCAGTACTTC	CAIATGNYEQYF
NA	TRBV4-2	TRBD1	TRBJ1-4	TGTGCCAGCAGCCAAGGACAGGGGAGCTCTAATGAAAAACTGTTTTTT	CASSQGQGSSNEKLFF
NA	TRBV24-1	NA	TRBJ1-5	TGTGCCACCAGTGATCGACAAGTTCCGCAGCCCCAGCATTTT	CATSDRQVPQPQHF
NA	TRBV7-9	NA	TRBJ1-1	TGTGCCAGCAGCTTAGAGGAGGCTGAAGCTTTCTTT	CASSLEEAEAFF
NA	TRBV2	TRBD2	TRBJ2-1	TGTGCCAGCGGCGACCAGACTAGCGGGATAGGAGAGCAGTTCTTC	CASGDQTSGIGEQFF
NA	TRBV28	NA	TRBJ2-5	TGTGCCAGCGGACAGATAAAAGAGACCCAGTACTTC	CASGQIKETQYF
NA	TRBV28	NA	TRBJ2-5	TGTGCCAGTTGGACAGAGTACCAAGAGACCCAGTACTTC	CASWTEYQETQYF
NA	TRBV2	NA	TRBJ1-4	TGTGCCAGCAGTGAAAGGGGAAAACTGTTTTTT	CASSERGKLFF
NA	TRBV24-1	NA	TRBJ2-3	TGTGCCACCAGTATGGCGGGGAGCACAGATACGCAGTATTTT	CATSMAGSTDTQYF
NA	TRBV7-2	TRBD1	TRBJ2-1	TGTGCCAGCAGCTTAGCCGGGACAGGACATTACAATGAGCAGTTCTTC	CASSLAGTGHYNEQFF
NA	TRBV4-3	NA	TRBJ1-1	TGCGCCAGCAGCCAAGAATCGATAGTCGGGGGGACTGAAGCTTTCTTT	CASSQESIVGGTEAFF
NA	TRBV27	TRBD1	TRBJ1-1	TGTGCCAGCTCGGGACAGGGCAACACTGAAGCTTTCTTT	CASSGQGNTEAFF
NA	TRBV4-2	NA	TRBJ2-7	TGTGCCAGCAGCCAACAGGGCCATAGCTCCTACGAGCAGTACTTC	CASSQQGHSSYEQYF
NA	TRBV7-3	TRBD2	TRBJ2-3	TGTGCCAGCAGCTTAGGTAGCGGGCCCCAGGATACGCAGTATTTT	CASSLGSGPQDTQYF
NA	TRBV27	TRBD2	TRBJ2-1	TGTGCCAGCAGTTTGACTAGCGGGAGGAACGATGAGCAGTTCTTC	CASSLTSGRNDEQFF
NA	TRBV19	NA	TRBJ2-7	TGTGCCAGTAGTAGGACAGCAGGGGAGCAGTACTTC	CASSRTAGEQYF
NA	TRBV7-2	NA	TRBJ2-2	TGTGCCAGCAGCCCACCGGGACTGACGAACACCGGGGAGCTGTTTTTT	CASSPPGLTNTGELFF
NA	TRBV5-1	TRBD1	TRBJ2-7	TGCGCCAGCAGCCCCAGCCGCGACAGGGGGGGTGAGCAGTACTTC	CASSPSRDRGGEQYF
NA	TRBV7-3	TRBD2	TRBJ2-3	TGTGCCAGCAGCTTGACTAGCGGGAGCTGGTCGCCCACAGATACGCAGTATTTT	CASSLTSGSWSPTDTQYF
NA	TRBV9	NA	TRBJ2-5	TGTGCCAGCAGCGTAGAGGCTAGCTGGGAGACCCAGTACTTC	CASSVEASWETQYF
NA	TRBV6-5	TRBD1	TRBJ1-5	TGTGCCAGCAGTTCTACAGGGGATAGCAATCAGCCCCAGCATTTT	CASSSTGDSNQPQHF
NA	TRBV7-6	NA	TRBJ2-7	TGTGCCAGCAGCTTATCAGCTGGGCCCCACGAGCAGTACTTC	CASSLSAGPHEQYF
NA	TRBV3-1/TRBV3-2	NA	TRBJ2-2	TGTGCCAGCAGCTTAACTAACCCCGGGGAGCTGTTTTTT	CASSLTNPGELFF
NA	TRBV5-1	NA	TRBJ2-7	TGCGCCAGCAGAGCCCAGGTGGGCGAGCAGTACTTC	CASRAQVGEQYF
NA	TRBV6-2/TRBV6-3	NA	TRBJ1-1	TGTGCCAGCAGCCCAGGGTTGGGAGAGTTGAACACTGAAGCTTTCTTT	CASSPGLGELNTEAFF